This TCR beta chain is drawn from a study of human versus mouse CDR3 diversity and MHC coevolution (dated by TCRdb to the late 2010s). With regard to the full study: The immunoSEQ assay was reported to detect one in 200,000 T cells and to minimize amplification bias from multiplex PCR. Across the mouse and human samples, each sample yielded between roughly 5.5 x 10^6 and 1.6 x 10^7 valid reads. As a reference point for TCR selection on multiple MHC II alleles, the study used human naive CD4 T cell repertoires and compared them against human-TCR-locus transgenic mice that have a single MHC II. Three healthy volunteer blood donors made up the human cohort, with one aged 30 to 40, one aged 40 to 50 and one aged 60 to 70 at collection.

Fluorescence-activated cell sorting was used to pull naive CD4 T cells, meaning cells that were CD45RO-negative and CD62L-positive, out of the PBMCs. Each donor gave roughly 54 ml of fresh peripheral blood, from which PBMCs were isolated by Ficoll density centrifugation. Cells were sorted on a FACSAria III instrument, and every sample had a purity above 95%. Summary of the overall study and its limitations: The lowest clonal inequality scores among all compared groups were observed in two of the three human donors. The largest TCR beta repertoire, 1.5 million to 2 million clonotypes, was estimated by iCHAO1 for humans, a finding likely attributable to selection by multiple MHC II molecules. Because human T cells were selected on about 6 MHC II alleles, repertoire diversity was not considered directly comparable between humans and mice. On average, humans had more CDR3 deletions and insertions than mice, indicating greater exonuclease and TdT activity.

Looking up the germline V gene (reference sequence) yields CDR1 SGHNT and CDR2 YYREEE. Between the V and J ends, shortened by 6 bases and 1 base respectively, the junction contains 19 bases. There are 16 amino acids in the CDR3, from cysteine to phenylalanine inclusive. The entry retains the CDR3 DNA only, 48 bases that are in frame from base 1. The QIAGEN blood and tissue kit was used to extract genomic DNA from sorted cells, and the DNA was quantified on a NanoDrop 1000. The immunoSEQ platform deep sequenced and quantified TCR alpha and beta chains by multiplex PCR of genomic DNA. Turning to the authors' computational methods: TCR sequences were annotated using IMGT gene and region definitions. Out-of-frame rearrangements served as a stand-in for the preselection repertoire and were compared with in-frame clonotypes. The iCHAO1 estimator supplied with the immunoSEQ platform was used to estimate repertoire size. A Gini index, which is based on the Lorenz curve, was applied to in-frame amino acid clonotypes to measure clonal inequality. The intersect function of the R package tcR was used to count shared clonotypes, and the Jaccard index was used to score similarity. Principal component analysis of V, J and V-J usage frequencies was run with the R prcomp function without normalization. TCRdb holds this immuneACCESS table with in-frame rearrangements only. Some clones are missing; in checked studies, unresolved V genes explain under half, and the rest has no known cause. Clone size and the V and J calls come from that table; the DNA yielded D and trimming. This sample gives roughly 80,000 clones in total; 80% to 95% of them show up just once. The ten largest clones capture around 0.15% of the sample.

For this clone: Its antigen remains undetermined. No base-level quality is on record; no much larger clone is a single base apart.

The V and J genes are TRBV5-4 and TRBJ1-1, with the D gene not clear enough to name. Material: naive CD4+ T cells from blood. The cell subset or site label of this sample denotes: CD45RO-negative CD62L-positive naive CD4 T cells. The source is a person aged 30-70 years in good health. The sequence in DNA is TGTGCCAGCAACCCTGGGCCCTTGGTAGGGAACACTGAAGCTTTCTTT. Its protein is CASNPGPLVGNTEAFF.